This T cell receptor (beta chain) was profiled in a study of cytomegalovirus exposure and HLA in healthy donors. Regarding the study as a whole: Researchers reportedly found TCR beta sequences accurately predicted most subjects' HLA-A and HLA-B alleles.

Remarks on this clone: Its target is unknown.

The primer mix had 60 Vbeta and 13 Jbeta primers. Using immunoSEQ multiplex PCR, the repertoire was profiled, and TCRdb retains in-frame clones only, with some absent. The sample comprises about 120,000 clones, 65% to 90% of which are singletons, and about 2% rests with the top ten. The clonotype originates from a woman in her 40s in good health and CMV-seronegative. Source material: PBMCs.

CDR3 region: CASSANPSAGATYEQYF. In nucleotides, the CDR3 is TGTGCCAGCAGCGCAAACCCTTCTGCGGGAGCTACCTACGAGCAGTACTTC. V usage is TRBV9 and J usage is TRBJ2-7, with 7 bases fitting TRBD2. Germline values: CDR1 SGDLS, CDR2 YYNGEE. The CDR3 covers 17 residues. Trimming took 3 bases from V and 2 from J; bases not matched to a gene: 14.